Listed below are T cell receptor beta chains from one sample, sequenced in a study of blood T cells in healthy people across ages. Using its own MiXCR run on the 5' RACE reads, TCRdb lists one record per CDR3 protein. The sample lists about 1.1 million distinct CDR3 sequences; about two fifths were seen once. Sequenced sample: blood. The receptor source for this set is a man aged 18 to 30 in good health. Both conserved end residues are part of each CDR3. The D gene is left open where the match is weak. Size tells how often a clone was seen (once, few, many) or the class of an expanded clone, and some rows leave it out.

clone_size | d_call | j_call | v_call | cdr3_aa | cdr3_nt
. | . | TRBJ2-3 | TRBV12-3/TRBV12-4 | CASSSIRGITDTQYF | TGTGCCAGCAGTTCGATAAGGGGGATCACAGATACGCAGTATTTT
. | . | TRBJ1-6 | TRBV5-1 | CASSLQDHNSPLHF | TGCGCCAGCAGCTTGCAGGACCATAATTCACCCCTCCACTTT
. | . | TRBJ2-5 | TRBV3-1 | CASSQDRDGNEQYF | TGTGCCAGCAGCCAAGATCGGGACGGCAATGAGCAGTACTTC
. | . | TRBJ2-7 | TRBV6-2/TRBV6-3 | CASTYNLGGPYNEQYF | TGTGCCAGCACCTACAATTTGGGGGGACCCTACAATGAGCAGTACTTC
many | . | TRBJ2-5 | TRBV4-2 | CASSGPSRGGETQYF | TGTGCCAGCAGTGGGCCTAGCCGTGGTGGAGAGACCCAGTACTTC
few | TRBD1 | TRBJ2-4 | TRBV4-3 | CASSLGQGATSKNIQYF | TGCGCCAGCAGCCTCGGACAGGGGGCGACTTCCAAAAACATTCAGTACTTC
few | . | TRBJ2-3 | TRBV4-1 | CASSQDWRSTDTQYF | TGCGCCAGCAGCCAAGATTGGCGGAGCACAGATACGCAGTATTTT
. | . | TRBJ1-5 | TRBV27 | CASSLSATASNQPQHF | TGTGCCAGCAGTTTATCGGCGACAGCCAGCAATCAGCCCCAGCATTTT
. | . | TRBJ1-5 | TRBV6-6 | CASSRSGTYNQPQHF | TGTGCCAGCAGCAGATCCGGGACATACAATCAGCCCCAGCATTTT
few | . | TRBJ2-3 | TRBV29-1 | CSVDGVSTDTQYF | TGCAGCGTTGACGGGGTGTCCACAGATACGCAGTATTTT
. | . | TRBJ2-7 | TRBV20-1 | CSARSHRLNEHNEQYF | TGCAGTGCTAGGTCCCACAGGCTGAATGAGCACAATGAGCAGTACTTC
. | . | TRBJ1-1 | TRBV7-9 | CASSFPARDSMNTEAFF | TGTGCCAGCAGCTTTCCTGCACGGGACTCCATGAACACTGAAGCTTTCTTT
few | . | TRBJ2-3 | TRBV4-2 | CASSQDLWTGGTDTQYF | TGCGCCAGCAGCCAAGATTTGTGGACTGGCGGCACAGATACGCAGTATTTT
many | TRBD1 | TRBJ1-2 | TRBV5-1 | CASSWDMGTGPNYGYTF | TGCGCCAGCAGCTGGGATATGGGGACAGGTCCTAACTATGGCTACACCTTC
. | . | TRBJ2-2 | TRBV28 | CASKISQAYTGELFF | TGTGCCAGCAAAATTTCGCAGGCCTACACCGGGGAGCTGTTTTTT
. | TRBD1 | TRBJ1-2 | TRBV27 | CASSSPGTGIGGYTF | TGTGCCAGCAGTTCCCCCGGGACAGGAATTGGTGGCTACACCTTC
. | . | TRBJ2-7 | TRBV4-3 | CASSQASGLEQYF | TGCGCCAGCAGCCAAGCCAGCGGTCTAGAGCAGTACTTC
. | TRBD1 | TRBJ1-6 | TRBV7-2 | CAGIPGQASSYNSPLHF | TGTGCCGGGATCCCGGGACAGGCCAGCTCCTATAATTCACCCCTCCACTTT
. | . | TRBJ2-7 | TRBV14 | CASSQDGDSFYNEQYF | TGTGCCAGCAGCCAAGATGGGGACTCTTTTTACAATGAGCAGTACTTC
. | . | TRBJ2-5 | TRBV30 | CAWSPPPYQETQYF | TGTGCCTGGAGTCCCCCTCCGTACCAAGAGACCCAGTACTTC
. | TRBD2 | TRBJ2-7 | TRBV10-3 | CAIRPSGYNEQYF | TGTGCCATCAGACCTAGCGGGTACAATGAGCAGTACTTC
many | . | TRBJ2-3 | TRBV7-2 | CASSLAPGADTQYF | TGTGCCAGCAGCTTAGCTCCAGGCGCAGATACGCAGTATTTT
few | . | TRBJ1-2 | TRBV25-1 | CASSGRRVGYTF | TGTGCCAGCAGTGGGCGCAGGGTTGGCTACACCTTC
few | TRBD1 | TRBJ1-2 | TRBV6-6 | CASSYVLSGTGSGYTF | TGTGCCAGCAGTTACGTTTTGTCGGGGACAGGGAGCGGCTACACCTTC
. | TRBD1 | TRBJ1-4 | TRBV4-1 | CASSQSAGTENEKLFF | TGCGCCAGCAGCCAGAGCGCCGGGACAGAGAATGAAAAACTGTTTTTT
few | TRBD1 | TRBJ2-7 | TRBV5-5 | CASSLFPSTGRSSYEQYF | TGTGCCAGCAGCTTGTTCCCTTCGACAGGGAGATCCTCCTACGAGCAGTACTTC
. | . | TRBJ2-7 | TRBV12-3/TRBV12-4 | CASSLSPRRSSYEQYF | TGTGCCAGCAGTCTCAGCCCCCGCAGGTCCTCCTACGAGCAGTACTTC
few | TRBD1 | TRBJ1-2 | TRBV2 | CASTRDRGNYGYTF | TGTGCCAGCACCCGGGACAGGGGAAACTATGGCTACACCTTC
. | . | TRBJ2-3 | TRBV5-1 | CASSPNAGDTDTQYF | TGCGCCAGCAGCCCTAACGCCGGGGACACAGATACGCAGTATTTT
. | TRBD1 | TRBJ2-1 | TRBV12-3/TRBV12-4 | CASSLTGGRYNEQFF | TGTGCCAGCAGTTTGACAGGGGGAAGGTACAATGAGCAGTTCTTC
. | . | TRBJ2-1 | TRBV9 | CASSGDGISYNEQFF | TGTGCCAGCAGCGGGGACGGAATCTCCTACAATGAGCAGTTCTTC
. | . | TRBJ1-1 | TRBV12-3/TRBV12-4 | CASRGTILREAFF | TGTGCCAGCAGGGGTACTATCCTCAGGGAGGCTTTCTTT
few | . | TRBJ1-5 | TRBV21-1 | CASSKGRAANQPQHF | TGTGCCAGCAGCAAAGGAAGGGCCGCGAATCAGCCCCAGCATTTT
. | TRBD1 | TRBJ2-2 | TRBV20-1 | CSASGGAGGRSHTGELFF | TGCAGTGCTAGTGGAGGGGCAGGGGGCAGGTCGCACACCGGGGAGCTGTTTTTT
few | . | TRBJ2-7 | TRBV6-1 | CASSDYRESEQYF | TGTGCCAGCAGTGATTACAGGGAGAGCGAGCAGTACTTC
few | TRBD1 | TRBJ2-7 | TRBV6-5 | CARTWDSTYEQYF | TGTGCCAGAACGTGGGACAGCACCTACGAGCAGTACTTC
. | . | TRBJ2-3 | TRBV12-3/TRBV12-4 | CASSFYNQGKDTQYF | TGTGCCAGCAGTTTCTACAACCAAGGGAAGGATACGCAGTATTTT
few | . | TRBJ2-7 | TRBV30 | CASRESPAGYEQYF | TGTGCCTCTAGGGAGAGCCCCGCGGGCTACGAGCAGTACTTC
. | . | TRBJ2-1 | TRBV4-1 | CASSQDPSYRVADNEQFF | TGCGCCAGCAGCCAAGATCCCTCGTACAGGGTTGCTGACAATGAGCAGTTCTTC
few | . | TRBJ2-1 | TRBV6-1 | CASSGNRGAHNEQFF | TGTGCCAGCAGTGGAAACCGGGGTGCCCACAATGAGCAGTTCTTC
. | . | TRBJ2-3 | TRBV4-3 | CASSQVSGALDTQYF | TGCGCCAGCAGCCAAGTCTCGGGGGCGTTAGATACGCAGTATTTT
. | . | TRBJ1-2 | TRBV6-2/TRBV6-3 | CASSYSEGVNGYTF | TGTGCCAGCAGTTACTCAGAGGGCGTCAATGGCTACACCTTC
few | . | TRBJ1-2 | TRBV20-1 | CSAPTSVLGYTF | TGCAGTGCACCGACGTCAGTCTTGGGCTACACCTTC
. | . | TRBJ1-2 | TRBV7-9 | CASNRLGRAPNYGYTF | TGTGCCAGCAACCGGCTAGGAAGGGCCCCTAACTATGGCTACACCTTC
few | . | TRBJ1-2 | TRBV6-2/TRBV6-3 | CASSFARNGYTF | TGTGCCAGCAGTTTTGCGAGGAATGGCTACACCTTC
few | TRBD1 | TRBJ2-3 | TRBV5-4 | CASSFRDRGGRSQYF | TGTGCCAGCAGCTTCCGGGACAGGGGAGGCCGGTCGCAGTATTTT
. | . | TRBJ2-1 | TRBV4-3 | CASSQDSQANYNEQFF | TGCGCCAGCAGCCAAGATTCGCAGGCTAACTACAATGAGCAGTTCTTC
many | . | TRBJ2-5 | TRBV20-1 | CSARDTTGLGGWQETQYF | TGCAGTGCTAGAGATACAACAGGCCTAGGTGGGTGGCAAGAGACCCAGTACTTC